The 22 T cell receptor beta chains given below trace back to one sample, sequenced in a study of blood T cell repertoires in COVID-19. Sequenced by immunoSEQ multiplex PCR; TCRdb stores in-frame clones only, minus some. This sample carries roughly 400,000 clones, about 90% of them seen once, and the ten largest clones take 0.55% to 0.75%. The specimen sequenced was PBMCs or T cells enriched from blood (not recorded which). These TCRs come from a man in his late teens or twenties who had recovered from COVID-19.

This sequence joins TRBV11-2 and TRBJ1-4, with 8 bases matching TRBD1. Germline V gene data show CDR1 as SGHAT and CDR2 as FQNNGV. The CDR3 is 16 residues long. With V trimmed by 6 bases and J by 8 bases, 14 bases remained unmatched. CDR3 residues: CASRKTFGTGREKLFF. The CDR3 DNA reads TGTGCCAGCAGAAAAACATTCGGGACAGGTCGGGAAAAACTGTTTTTT.

The chain couples TRBV10-3 to TRBJ1-1; 9 bases are a match to TRBD1. Germline CDR1 and CDR2: ENHRY and SYGVKD. Trimming cost V 10 bases and J 4 bases; bases outside gene matches: 13. This CDR3 is 15 amino acids long. This CDR3 is CATGGTGRSGTEAFF. CDR3 coding DNA: TGTGCCACGGGAGGGACAGGGAGGAGTGGCACTGAAGCTTTCTTT.

The chain joins TRBV28 to TRBJ1-1; D is unresolved. Per germline, CDR1 MDHEN and CDR2 SYDVKM. The CDR3 covers 14 residues. Deletions cut 7 bases from V and 2 bases from J, with 14 bases between. The CDR3 sequence is CASTEIGGNTEAFF. CDR3 bases: TGTGCCAGCACGGAGATAGGAGGCAACACTGAAGCTTTCTTT.

The chain recombines TRBV5-6 with TRBJ1-6, with a weak D call TRBD1 (6 bases). Trimming left V 4 bases short and J 7 bases short, with 18 bases between. CDR1 SGHDT and CDR2 YYEEEE come from the germline V gene. CDR3 length: 16 residues. For the CDR3, the DNA is TGTGCCAGCAGCCGCACCTTAACGACAGGAAATTCACCCCTCCACTTT. Protein product: CASSRTLTTGNSPLHF.

The chain links TRBV6-5 to TRBJ1-1; 8 nucleotides align to TRBD1. V lost 11 bases to trimming and J lost 4 bases; unmatched junction nucleotides: 6. This CDR3 contains 12 residues. Germline CDR1 MNHEY, CDR2 SVGAGI. The CDR3 region is CAVRTGRTEAFF. In DNA, the CDR3 is TGTGCCGTGCGGACAGGGCGCACTGAAGCTTTCTTT.

The chain joins TRBV6-1 to TRBJ2-7; 7 bases map to TRBD2. The V and J ends lost 1 base and 2 bases, in that order; junction bases with no gene match: 8. Germline V gives CDR1 MNHNS, CDR2 SASEGT. The CDR3 is 16 residues long. The DNA of the CDR3 is TGTGCCAGCAGTGAAGTCGCAGGCGGGGGACCCTACGAGCAGTACTTC. The encoded protein is CASSEVAGGGPYEQYF.

The chain has TRBV6-5 and TRBJ1-2; 7 bases map to TRBD1. The CDR3 is made up of 15 amino acids. Trimming removed 2 bases from V and 4 bases from J; junction bases left unmatched: 7. Germline V lookup: CDR1 MNHEY, CDR2 SVGAGI. CDR3 region: CASSYLPDRFYGYTF. CDR3 nucleotides: TGTGCCAGCAGTTACCTGCCGGACAGGTTCTATGGCTACACCTTC.

The V gene is TRBV5-4, the J gene TRBJ2-1, with 7 bases aligning to TRBD2. This CDR3 region has 16 residues. CDR1 and CDR2 from the germline V gene are SGHNT and YYREEE (reference sequence). J lost 0 bases, V lost 2 bases, and 5 bases had no gene match. The CDR3 DNA sequence: TGTGCCAGCAGCTTAGAGCGGGGCAGCTCCTACAATGAGCAGTTCTTC. Its protein is CASSLERGSSYNEQFF.

The chain recombines TRBV18 with TRBJ2-7, with 15 bases aligning to TRBD2. Germline loops: CDR1 KGHSH, CDR2 LQKENI. Trimming took 5 bases from V and 1 from J; bases not matched to a gene: 6. This CDR3 contains 17 residues. CDR3: CASSMPGLAGGSYEQYF. In DNA, the CDR3 is TGTGCCAGCTCAATGCCGGGACTAGCGGGAGGATCCTACGAGCAGTACTTC. Based on the CDR3 plus reference TRBV18 and TRBJ2-7, the full variable domain is NAGVMQNPRHLVRRRGQEARLRCSPMKGHSHVYWYRQLPEEGLKFMVYLQKENIIDESGMPKERFSAEFPKEGPSILRIQQVVRGDSAAYFCASSMPGLAGGSYEQYFGPGTRLTVT.

V and J are TRBV28 and TRBJ1-2; D possibly corresponds to TRBD1 (5 bases). The V end lost 3 bases, the J end lost 1 base, and 6 bases lay between the germline ends. The CDR3 consists of 13 residues. Germline V CDR1 and CDR2: MDHEN, SYDVKM. The CDR3 nucleotides are TGTGCCAGCAGTTTCGGGGGTAACTATGGCTACACCTTC. This sequence encodes CASSFGGNYGYTF.

The rearrangement joins TRBV13 to TRBJ2-5; TRBD2 matches 8 bases. The CDR3 consists of 16 residues. V trimming: 5 bases; J trimming: 5 bases; junction bases outside the gene matches: 13. Germline-derived CDR1 and CDR2 are PRHDT and FYEKMQ (reference sequence). CDR3 nucleotide sequence: TGTGCCAGCAGCCGGTGGGAGCGGGAGTTGAGTGAGACCCAGTACTTC. This sequence encodes CASSRWERELSETQYF.

The chain has TRBV24-1 and TRBJ1-4, with 9 bases identical to TRBD1. V gave up 4 bases and J gave up 9 bases; unmatched junction bases: 2. Germline lookup yields CDR1 KGHDR and CDR2 SFDVKD. There are 13 residues in the CDR3. CDR3 DNA: TGTGCCACCAGTGAAACAGGGGGCAAAAAACTGTTTTTT. Its translation: CATSETGGKKLFF.

The V gene is TRBV7-8, the J gene TRBJ1-1; D gene uncertain. Trimming took off 1 base at V and 1 base at J, with 7 bases between the two ends. Per germline, CDR1 SGHVS and CDR2 FQNEAQ. The CDR3 covers 14 residues. The DNA of the CDR3 is TGTGCCAGCAGCTTAGGTCCGGGGAACACTGAAGCTTTCTTT. Amino acid sequence: CASSLGPGNTEAFF.

The genes are TRBV6-5 and TRBJ1-6; 9 nucleotides match TRBD1. Per the germline V gene, CDR1 is MNHEY and CDR2 is SVGAGI. V was pared by 2 bases and J by 8 bases, with 1 base of the junction left unmatched. The CDR3 runs to 14 residues. The CDR3 is CASSYRTGDSPLHF. The DNA of the CDR3 is TGTGCCAGCAGTTACCGGACAGGGGATTCACCCCTCCACTTT.

V gene TRBV27 combines with J gene TRBJ1-2, with D possibly matching TRBD1 (6 bases). The CDR3 runs 14 residues. Germline V CDR1 and CDR2: MNHEY, SMNVEV (reference sequence). The V and J ends lost 5 bases and 5 bases respectively, with 15 bases between them. The CDR3 DNA reads TGTGCCAGCAGTAGCATCGGCAGGGGTTATGGCTACACCTTC. It translates to CASSSIGRGYGYTF.

This chain uses TRBV7-9 with TRBJ2-3, with 9 nucleotides matching TRBD2. After removal of 5 bases from V and 5 bases from J, the junction contained 11 bases not matched to a gene. Looked up from germline, CDR1 is SEHNR and CDR2 is FQNEAQ (reference sequence). This CDR3 is built from 16 residues. The CDR3 is CASSPWTSAEGDTQYF. CDR3 bases: TGTGCCAGCAGCCCATGGACTAGCGCGGAGGGAGATACGCAGTATTTT. The variable domain in full, completed from reference TRBV7-9 and TRBJ2-3, reads DTGVSQNPRHKITKRGQNVTFRCDPISEHNRLYWYRQTLGQGPEFLTYFQNEAQLEKSRLLSDRFSAERPKGSFSTLEIQRTEQGDSAMYLCASSPWTSAEGDTQYFGPGTRLTVL.

The genes are TRBV7-2 and TRBJ2-7; 15 bases are a match to TRBD2. This CDR3 has 18 residues. Trimming at V came to 4 bases and at J to 2 bases, leaving 9 bases not matched to a gene. Germline CDR1 and CDR2: SGHTA and FQGNSA. CDR3 nucleotide sequence: TGTGCCAGCAGCTGGACTAGCGGGAGGGCCCGGGGGACCTACGAGCAGTACTTC. This translates into CASSWTSGRARGTYEQYF.

This chain uses TRBV4-1 with TRBJ2-4; D is perhaps TRBD1 (6 bases). From germline, CDR1 is MGHRA and CDR2 YSYEKL. V was trimmed by 4 bases and J by 9 bases, leaving 19 bases between them. This CDR3 region has 15 residues. The CDR3 DNA follows: TGCGCCAGCAGCCGGAGCTTCTTACAGGGTAGCATTCAGTACTTC. Translating it yields CASSRSFLQGSIQYF.

The chain recombines TRBV5-1 with TRBJ2-7, with a tentative D call TRBD1 (6 bases). CDR3 size: 14 residues. With 0 bases removed from V and 3 bases from J, the gap between germline ends came to 10 bases. Per germline, CDR1 SGHRS and CDR2 YFSETQ. The CDR3 reads CASSLGTDRYEQYF. CDR3 nucleotide sequence: TGCGCCAGCAGCTTGGGGACAGACCGCTACGAGCAGTACTTC. The variable domain in full, with the rest retrieved from reference TRBV5-1 and TRBJ2-7, is KAGVTQTPRYLIKTRGQQVTLSCSPISGHRSVSWYQQTPGQGLQFLFEYFSETQRNKGNFPGRFSGRQFSNSRSEMNVSTLELGDSALYLCASSLGTDRYEQYFGPGTRLTVT.

V usage is TRBV5-1 and J usage is TRBJ2-1; 10 nucleotides match TRBD2. Germline V gene sequence: CDR1 SGHRS, CDR2 YFSETQ. This CDR3 contains 15 residues. The ends lost 6 bases at V and 6 bases at J; junction bases unmatched: 9. The CDR3 coding sequence is TGCGCCAGCACCCGAAGCGGGGGGGCACTCAATGAGCAGTTCTTC. This gives the protein CASTRSGGALNEQFF.

The chain couples TRBV5-1 to TRBJ1-2, with a tentative D call TRBD1 (6 bases). This CDR3 contains 15 residues. Germline V gene lookup returns CDR1 SGHRS and CDR2 YFSETQ. V was trimmed by 7 bases and J by 2 bases, leaving 18 bases between them. CDR3 sequence reads: CASSHPNRENYGYTF. The CDR3 region has the DNA TGCGCCAGCTCCCACCCAAACAGGGAAAACTATGGCTACACCTTC. Full variable domain (outside the CDR3, taken from reference TRBV5-1 and TRBJ1-2): KAGVTQTPRYLIKTRGQQVTLSCSPISGHRSVSWYQQTPGQGLQFLFEYFSETQRNKGNFPGRFSGRQFSNSRSEMNVSTLELGDSALYLCASSHPNRENYGYTFGSGTRLTVV.

The chain joins TRBV6-1 to TRBJ1-5, with 9 bases matching TRBD1. The V gene's germline CDR1 is MNHNS and CDR2 SASEGT. With V trimmed by 0 bases and J by 4 bases, 4 bases remained unmatched. The CDR3 runs 16 residues. Here the CDR3 DNA reads TGTGCCAGCAGTGAAGCGAGGGGACAGGGAAATCAGCCCCAGCATTTT. Translation: CASSEARGQGNQPQHF.